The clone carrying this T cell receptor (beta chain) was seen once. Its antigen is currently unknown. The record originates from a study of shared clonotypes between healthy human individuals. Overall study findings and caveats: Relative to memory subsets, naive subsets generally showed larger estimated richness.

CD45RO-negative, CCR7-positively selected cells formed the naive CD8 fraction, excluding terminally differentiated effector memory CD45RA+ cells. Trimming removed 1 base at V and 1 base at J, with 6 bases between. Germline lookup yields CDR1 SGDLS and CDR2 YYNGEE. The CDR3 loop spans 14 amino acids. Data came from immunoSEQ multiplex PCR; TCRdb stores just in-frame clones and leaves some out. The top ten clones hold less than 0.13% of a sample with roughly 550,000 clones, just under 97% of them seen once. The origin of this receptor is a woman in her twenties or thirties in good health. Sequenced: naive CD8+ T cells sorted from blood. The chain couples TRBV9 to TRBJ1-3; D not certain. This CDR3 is CASSVSRSGNTIYF. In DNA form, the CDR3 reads TGTGCCAGCAGCGTATCCAGATCTGGAAACACCATATATTTT.